Sequencing of this T cell receptor beta chain was carried out in a study of blood T cell repertoires in COVID-19. Turning to the study itself: The cDNA or gDNA used as material had been derived from T cells, B-cell-depleted T cells, or PBMCs.

As processed by the authors: From reference gene primer amplification, estimates of nucleated cell counts were derived. Repertoires were generated with immunoSEQ multiplex PCR, while TCRdb's copy carries only in-frame clones and drops some. V and J calls and clone size are copied from that table; D and trimming were computed from the DNA. Of under 150,000 clones listed, over 75% are singletons. Trimming took 0 bases from V and 8 from J, leaving 11 bases between them. The CDR3 spans 14 residues. Germline CDR1 is LGHNT and CDR2 is FRNRAP. The material sequenced was peripheral blood. The source is a human donor with active COVID-19. The donor label of this sample is uncertain. The chain couples TRBV12-5 to TRBJ2-1; D possibly corresponds to TRBD1 (5 bases). CDR3 loop: CASGLVGQGYEQFF. CDR3 bases: TGTGCTAGTGGTTTGGTAGGTCAGGGCTATGAGCAGTTCTTC.